Below, 17 T cell receptor beta chains from the same sample are listed, as sequenced in a study of blood T cell repertoires in COVID-19 (dated by TCRdb to the early 2020s). Receptor libraries were prepared by the immunoSEQ multiplex PCR assay. TCRdb obtained this table from immuneACCESS and retained in-frame rearrangements with V and J assigned. These tables miss some clones; where compared with another copy, unresolved V genes account for less than half of the shortfall, and the remainder is unexplained. The sample yields about 340,000 clones; about 86% were counted once. Just over 7% of the sample rests with the top ten. The sample was peripheral blood. These receptors were taken from a woman between 55 and 75 years old with COVID-19, enrolled during active disease.

The V call is TRBV4-2, the J call TRBJ2-1, with D maybe TRBD2 (6 bases). Germline lookup yields CDR1 LGHNA and CDR2 YNFKEQ. Trimming pared 8 bases from V and 6 bases from J, leaving 11 bases between. The CDR3 totals 12 residues. The CDR3 nucleotides read TGTGCCAGCGGGGGACTCCCCAATGAGCAGTTCTTC. Translation: CASGGLPNEQFF.

V and J are TRBV10-2 and TRBJ1-6, with D unclear. From germline, CDR1 is WSHSY and CDR2 SAAADI. Trimming removed 3 bases from V and 0 bases from J, with 12 bases in between. This CDR3 region has 17 residues. Here the CDR3 reads CASSEESGSSYNSPLHF. CDR3 DNA: TGCGCCAGCAGTGAAGAGTCAGGTAGCTCCTATAATTCACCCCTCCACTTT.

J is TRBJ2-1 and V is TRBV27; tentatively, D is TRBD2 (5 bases). V lost 4 bases and J 6 bases, leaving 10 bases between the germline ends. The CDR3 is 13 residues long. CDR1 is MNHEY and CDR2 is SMNVEV in the germline V gene (reference sequence). CDR3 nucleotides: TGTGCCAGCAGTTCCCTTGCGGGCAATGAGCAGTTCTTC. It yields the protein CASSSLAGNEQFF.

The chain is built from TRBV10-3 and TRBJ1-4; 12 bases map to TRBD1. V lost 6 bases, J lost 2 bases, and 1 base stayed unmatched. The CDR3 has 15 amino acids. Germline V lookup: CDR1 ENHRY, CDR2 SYGVKD. The CDR3 DNA sequence: TGTGCCATCAGGGGACAGGGGGCGACTAATGAAAAACTGTTTTTT. Its translation: CAIRGQGATNEKLFF.

J is TRBJ2-3 and V is TRBV10-3, with 12 nucleotides matching TRBD2. The V and J ends lost 7 bases and 6 bases, in that order; junction bases with no gene match: 11. From germline, CDR1 is ENHRY and CDR2 SYGVKD. The CDR3 has 16 residues. CDR3 DNA sequence: TGTGCCATCAATGGACAGAGACTAGCGGGGGCGGATACGCAGTATTTT. It is translated as CAINGQRLAGADTQYF.

This chain links TRBV5-4 with TRBJ2-1; a weak D match, TRBD2 (6 bases). Trimming took 5 bases from V and 5 from J, leaving 17 bases between them. Germline values: CDR1 SGHNT, CDR2 YYREEE (reference sequence). The length of the CDR3 is 15 residues. The CDR3 is CASSTWREANNEQFF. The CDR3 nucleotides read TGTGCCAGCAGTACTTGGCGGGAAGCCAACAATGAGCAGTTCTTC.

This clone was detected only once. This rearrangement joins TRBV9 to TRBJ2-1; TRBD1 might be the D (7 bases). The CDR3 is 11 amino acids. In germline, CDR1 is SGDLS, CDR2 YYNGEE. Trimming removed 4 bases at V and 10 bases at J, with 9 bases between. In nucleotides, the CDR3 is TGTGCCAGCAGCCCAGGGGGGGAGCAGTTCTTC. Translation gives CASSPGGEQFF.

DNA for the CDR3: TGTGCCAGCAGTAGCGGGGGGGAGACCCAGTACTTC. Translated, it gives CASSSGGETQYF. This sequence joins TRBV6-5 and TRBJ2-5; 9 nucleotides align to TRBD2. Germline trimming cut 5 bases from V and 5 bases from J; bases unmatched to any gene: 0. Germline CDR1 and CDR2: MNHEY and SVGAGI. The CDR3 sequence is 12 residues long.

J is TRBJ2-2 and V is TRBV9; 7 nucleotides match TRBD1. V lost 0 bases to trimming and J lost 2 bases; unmatched junction nucleotides: 4. The CDR3 has 16 residues. From germline, CDR1 is SGDLS and CDR2 YYNGEE. The CDR3 protein is CASSVEQGPNTGELFF. The CDR3 DNA reads as TGTGCCAGCAGCGTAGAACAGGGGCCAAACACCGGGGAGCTGTTTTTT.

CDR3 region: CASSSDRLSYEQYF. The DNA of the CDR3 is TGTGCCAGCAGCTCGGACAGGCTCTCCTACGAGCAGTACTTC. J is TRBJ2-7 and V is TRBV7-2; TRBD1 aligns across 7 bases. The CDR3 is 14 amino acids. Trimming took 4 bases from V and 0 from J; bases not matched to a gene: 3. The germline V gene has CDR1 SGHTA and CDR2 FQGNSA.

The chain carries TRBV30 and TRBJ1-3; tentative D call: TRBD1 (6 bases). Looked up from germline, CDR1 is GTSNPN and CDR2 is SVGIG (reference sequence). Trimming pared 3 bases from V and 0 bases from J, leaving 6 bases between. The CDR3 is made up of 13 amino acids. CDR3 sequence: CAWRQGSGNTIYF. The CDR3 DNA reads as TGTGCCTGGAGACAGGGCTCTGGAAACACCATATATTTT.

The chain employs TRBV5-6 and TRBJ1-1, with 11 bases aligning to TRBD1. J gave up 5 bases and V 0 bases, and 6 bases lay outside the gene matches. CDR1 SGHDT and CDR2 YYEEEE come from the germline V gene. The CDR3 loop spans 16 amino acids. Here the CDR3 DNA reads TGTGCCAGCAGCTTGGACGGACAGGGGGCGAGTACTGAAGCTTTCTTT. Translating it yields CASSLDGQGASTEAFF.

The chain is built from TRBV5-6 and TRBJ2-7, with D perhaps TRBD2 (7 bases). The CDR3 consists of 15 residues. Trimming cost V 0 bases and J 0 bases, with 10 bases left between them. Per germline, CDR1 SGHDT and CDR2 YYEEEE. The DNA of the CDR3 is TGTGCCAGCAGCTTGGGCGGGGGCCTCTCCTACGAGCAGTACTTC. It specifies CASSLGGGLSYEQYF. Full variable domain (outside the CDR3, taken from reference TRBV5-6 and TRBJ2-7): DAGVTQSPTHLIKTRGQQVTLRCSPKSGHDTVSWYQQALGQGPQFIFQYYEEEERQRGNFPDRFSGHQFPNYSSELNVNALLLGDSALYLCASSLGGGLSYEQYFGPGTRLTVT.

The V call is TRBV7-6, the J call TRBJ1-2; 7 nucleotides agree with TRBD1. The germline gives CDR1 SGHVS, CDR2 FNYEAQ. The CDR3 totals 16 residues. The junction had 6 bases not matched to a gene; V was cut back by 2 bases and J by 0 bases. CDR3 sequence: CASSLWGTAANYGYTF. Here the CDR3 DNA reads TGTGCCAGCAGCTTATGGGGGACAGCAGCTAACTATGGCTACACCTTC.

The V and J genes are TRBV6-2 or TRBV6-3 and TRBJ2-2; D uncertain. The CDR3 length is 14 residues. Trimming took 6 bases from V and 0 from J, leaving 8 bases between them. CDR1 MNHEY and CDR2 SVGEGT come from the germline V gene. CDR3 in amino acids: CASSPRSNTGELFF. The DNA for the CDR3 is TGTGCCAGCAGCCCCCGTTCGAACACCGGGGAGCTGTTTTTT.

This chain links TRBV5-1 with TRBJ1-2, with D unclear. Germline lookup yields CDR1 SGHRS and CDR2 YFSETQ. The V end lost 4 bases, the J end lost 5 bases, and 18 bases lay between the germline ends. This CDR3 is 15 amino acids long. The CDR3 loop reads CASSPGGGLGYGYTF. In DNA, the CDR3 is TGCGCCAGCAGCCCCGGCGGAGGGCTCGGTTATGGCTACACCTTC.

This clone has a handful of counts. V gene TRBV4-2 combines with J gene TRBJ2-7; D not resolved. V was clipped by 0 bases and J by 1 base, with 7 bases between them. The CDR3 sequence is 14 residues long. Germline CDR1 LGHNA, CDR2 YNFKEQ. CDR3 sequence: CASSQDGHSYEQYF. The CDR3 DNA is TGTGCCAGCAGCCAAGACGGTCATTCCTACGAGCAGTACTTC.